The subject of this entry is one T cell receptor (beta chain). These data originate in a study of cytomegalovirus exposure and HLA in healthy donors. A multiplex PCR was run with 60 Vbeta primers and 13 Jbeta primers. TCRdb's copy holds only in-frame clones and misses some; the assay was immunoSEQ multiplex PCR. The sample includes roughly 150,000 clones, about 74% of them seen just once. The CDR3 runs 13 residues. Germline lookup yields CDR1 SGHNT and CDR2 YYREEE (reference sequence). Trimming took 3 bases from V and 6 from J; bases not matched to a gene: 4. The sample comprised PBMCs. V and J are TRBV5-4 and TRBJ2-5; 8 bases line up with TRBD1. The receptor was isolated from a woman in her 40s in good health and CMV-seronegative. The CDR3 protein is CASSSTGVQTQYF. In DNA, the CDR3 is TGTGCCAGCAGCTCGACAGGGGTGCAGACCCAGTACTTC.